The rows below give T cell receptor beta chains drawn from one sample of a study of T-cell memory formation after mild COVID-19. TCRdb re-derived calls from the 5' RACE reads in MiXCR, one entry per CDR3 protein. This table has fewer than 300,000 distinct CDR3 sequences, roughly 17% appearing once. The sequencing sample was made of PBMCs or a T cell subset sorted from them (not recorded which). These receptors originate from a man younger than 35 who had mild COVID-19 (a few samples of this study predate the infection). Cell type and time point are not known. Each CDR3 is given with its conserved first and last residue. The D gene is left open where the match is weak. The size of a clone is reported for some rows only, either as once, few or many, or as a class for expanded clones.

j_call,v_call,clone_size,d_call,cdr3_nt,cdr3_aa
TRBJ2-7,TRBV7-9,few,TRBD1,TGTGCCAGCAGCCTCGGGACAGTCCCCCCCGAGCAGTACTTC,CASSLGTVPPEQYF
TRBJ1-5,TRBV7-9,-,-,TGTGCCAGCAGCTTAGCGGGCACAGGGACCTTTCCCCAGCATTTT,CASSLAGTGTFPQHF
TRBJ2-7,TRBV7-2,-,-,TGTGCCAGCAGCTTAGGCGTTACCTACGAGCAGTACTTC,CASSLGVTYEQYF
TRBJ2-1,TRBV7-9,-,TRBD1,TGTGCCAGCAGTCCCCTGAGGGGGCCAGTTAATGAGCAGTTCTTC,CASSPLRGPVNEQFF
TRBJ2-6,TRBV25-1,-,-,TGTGCCGCCAGGCCCTCTGGGGCCAACGTCCTGACTTTC,CAARPSGANVLTF
TRBJ1-4,TRBV12-3/TRBV12-4,many,-,TGTGCCAGCAGAGCCGCGGGGCAGGGGTGGGAAAAACTGTTTTTT,CASRAAGQGWEKLFF
TRBJ1-1,TRBV27,-,TRBD1,TGTGCCAGCAGTTTACAGGGGGCCGGAGGGTACACTGAAGCTTTCTTT,CASSLQGAGGYTEAFF
TRBJ2-1,TRBV7-9,-,-,TGTGCCAGCAGCACCATAGAATTAGGCAATGAGCAGTTCTTC,CASSTIELGNEQFF
TRBJ1-3,TRBV10-3,-,-,TGTGCCATCAGTGAGTCGTTAACAGGGCTCACCGGAAACACCATATATTTT,CAISESLTGLTGNTIYF
TRBJ1-6,TRBV6-6,-,-,TGTGCCAGCAGTTACGACTCCTATAATTCACCCCTCCACTTT,CASSYDSYNSPLHF
TRBJ2-7,TRBV6-6,-,-,TGTGCCAGCAGTGGCTCCTTACCTGAGCAGTACTTC,CASSGSLPEQYF
TRBJ2-5,TRBV5-1,-,-,TGCGCCAGCAGCGAAGGCGGGGGCCCCCAAGAGACCCAGTACTTC,CASSEGGGPQETQYF
TRBJ2-1,TRBV5-1,many,TRBD2,TGCGCCAGCAGCCTGGCCCGTCTAGCGGGGGGCCACAATGAGCAGTTCTTC,CASSLARLAGGHNEQFF
TRBJ2-3,TRBV5-6,-,TRBD2,TGTGCCAGCAGCGACGGTGGGGGGGCGCAGTATTTT,CASSDGGGAQYF
TRBJ2-7,TRBV15,few,-,TGTGCCACCAGCAGAGATCTGTTGGGCCGCCGACAGTACTTC,CATSRDLLGRRQYF
TRBJ1-4,TRBV12-3/TRBV12-4,-,TRBD1,TGTGCCAGCAGTTTGGGACAGGTGACTCACGATGAAAAACTGTTTTTT,CASSLGQVTHDEKLFF
TRBJ2-2,TRBV20-1,-,-,TGCAGTGCTGCTTCGGGACATATGAACACCGGGGAGCTGTTTTTT,CSAASGHMNTGELFF
TRBJ2-7,TRBV12-5,-,-,TGTGCTAGTGGTCCATACAGGGCCGGGGGCTACGAGCAGTACTTC,CASGPYRAGGYEQYF
TRBJ2-2,TRBV5-1,few,-,TGCGCCAGCACCTCCGGCTTCGCCGGGGAGCTGTTTTTT,CASTSGFAGELFF
TRBJ2-1,TRBV6-1,-,TRBD2,TGTGCCACTACGACTAGCGGGGCATACAATGAGCAGTTCTTC,CATTTSGAYNEQFF
TRBJ1-4,TRBV6-6,-,-,TGTGCCAGCAATCGGGAGGGCGAAAAACTGTTTTTT,CASNREGEKLFF
TRBJ2-3,TRBV29-1,-,-,TGCAGCGTTGAATTTCGGGACACCCGCACAGATACGCAGTATTTT,CSVEFRDTRTDTQYF
TRBJ2-1,TRBV29-1,few,-,TGCAGCGGGGGTCCCAAGAACTACAATGAGCAGTTCTTC,CSGGPKNYNEQFF
TRBJ2-6,TRBV7-2,many,-,TGTGCCAGCAGCTTACGAGGGCCCTTGACTTTC,CASSLRGPLTF
TRBJ2-3,TRBV30,many,TRBD2,TGTGCCTGGCATAGCGGGGAAACCCAAATAGATACGCAGTATTTT,CAWHSGETQIDTQYF
TRBJ2-3,TRBV4-1,-,-,TGCGCCAGCAGCCAAGATATTGGTCCGGGTAGAACCACAGATACGCAGTATTTT,CASSQDIGPGRTTDTQYF
TRBJ1-1,TRBV4-1,-,-,TGCGCCAGCAGCCAAGATCAATGGGGGCACACTGAAGCTTTCTTT,CASSQDQWGHTEAFF
TRBJ1-3,TRBV7-2,few,-,TGTGCCAGCAGCCCCGAGGGGGGGAGGAACACCATATATTTT,CASSPEGGRNTIYF
TRBJ2-7,TRBV6-5,many,-,TGTGCCAGCAGTCCACTCAATCATGTGCAGCAGTACTTC,CASSPLNHVQQYF
TRBJ2-3,TRBV15,few,-,TGTGCCACCAGCAGGTCCCCAGATACGCAGTATTTT,CATSRSPDTQYF
TRBJ2-1,TRBV6-1,-,-,TGTGCCAGCAGTGAAAACTGGCGCTACAATGAGCAGTTCTTC,CASSENWRYNEQFF
TRBJ2-3,TRBV7-3,few,-,TGTGCCAGCAGCCCGCACTCCACAGATACGCAGTATTTT,CASSPHSTDTQYF
TRBJ2-1,TRBV7-2,-,-,TGTGCCAGCAGCGAACGGAGCTCCTACAATGAGCAGTTCTTC,CASSERSSYNEQFF
TRBJ1-2,TRBV6-4,-,-,TGTGCCAGCAGTGACGGGGGCTCAAACTATGGCTACACCTTC,CASSDGGSNYGYTF
TRBJ2-7,TRBV4-3,-,-,TGCGCCAGCAGCCAAGAGGCCAGGGCAAGCGAGCAGTACTTC,CASSQEARASEQYF
TRBJ1-5,TRBV27,few,-,TGTGCCAGCAGTCCCAGCTCGGGGGGCGCGGGTCAGCCCCAGCATTTT,CASSPSSGGAGQPQHF
TRBJ2-7,TRBV29-1,-,-,TGCAGCGTTGAAGAGTACTACGAGCAGTACTTC,CSVEEYYEQYF
TRBJ1-2,TRBV5-1,-,-,TGCGCCAGCAGCTTGTCAGTTACCTATGGCTACACCTTC,CASSLSVTYGYTF
TRBJ2-7,TRBV12-3/TRBV12-4,-,TRBD2,TGTGCCAGCAACAAGACTAGCGGGGGTCGGACCTACGAGCAGTACTTC,CASNKTSGGRTYEQYF
TRBJ1-1,TRBV7-3,-,-,TGTGCCAGCAGCTCGGAGGGTAGGAACACTGAAGCTTTCTTT,CASSSEGRNTEAFF
TRBJ2-3,TRBV3-1,-,TRBD2,TGTGCCAGCAGCCAGTATCTAGCGGGGACCACAGATACGCAGTATTTT,CASSQYLAGTTDTQYF
TRBJ2-5,TRBV18,-,-,TGTGCCAGCTCACCACCGGCTAGGCGGGAGACCCAGTACTTC,CASSPPARRETQYF
TRBJ1-5,TRBV5-5,-,-,TGTGCCAGCAGCTTTCGGGCCCTCAATCAGCCCCAGCATTTT,CASSFRALNQPQHF
TRBJ2-3,TRBV7-2,-,TRBD2,TGTGTCAGCAGCTTAGTCGGGGGGGTCACAGATACGCAGTATTTT,CVSSLVGGVTDTQYF
TRBJ2-2,TRBV7-3,few,TRBD2,TGTGCCAGCAGCCTACTTGGAGCGGGGGCCGCGAACACCGGGGAGCTGTTTTTT,CASSLLGAGAANTGELFF